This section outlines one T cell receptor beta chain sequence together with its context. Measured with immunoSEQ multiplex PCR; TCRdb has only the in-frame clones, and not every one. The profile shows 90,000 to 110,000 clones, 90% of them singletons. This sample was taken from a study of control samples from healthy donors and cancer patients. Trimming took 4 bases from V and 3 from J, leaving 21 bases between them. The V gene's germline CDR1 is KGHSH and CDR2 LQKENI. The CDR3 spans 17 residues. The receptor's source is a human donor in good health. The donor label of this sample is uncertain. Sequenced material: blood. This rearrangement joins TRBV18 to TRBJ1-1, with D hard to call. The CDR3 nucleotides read TGTGCCAGCTCACAATTGGGGTGGGGTGATAGGTACACTGAAGCTTTCTTT. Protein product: CASSQLGWGDRYTEAFF.